The sequence of this T cell receptor beta chain was determined in a study of shared clonotypes between healthy human individuals. Study-level findings and limits: When compared with the clonotypes that were shared by all four sorted-subset donors, the non-shared clonotypes turned out to have lower generation probabilities. Larger estimated richness was generally recorded for naive subsets relative to memory subsets.

Per the germline V gene, CDR1 is MDHEN and CDR2 is SYDVKM. This CDR3 is built from 14 residues. V was cut by 4 bases and J by 7 bases, with 14 bases left in between. Profiled with immunoSEQ multiplex PCR; TCRdb holds only in-frame clones, not every one. The sample has around 2.5 million clones, 80% to 95% seen once; the top ten hold 0.35% to 0.45%. On this clone: The antigen remains undetermined.

Sequencing was done on a sample of naive CD4+ T cells from PBMCs. Subset denoted: CD45RA+ positively selected. This receptor was obtained from a man younger than 30 in good health. Some clones in this sample may be carry-over from other donors' samples. J is TRBJ2-1 and V is TRBV28; either TRBD1 or TRBD2 may supply D (5 bases each). Here the CDR3 DNA reads TGTGCCAGCAGTTCGGGGACCACTTTGAATGAGCAGTTCTTC. This codes for CASSSGTTLNEQFF.